This entry lists 28 T cell receptor beta chains sequenced from one sample in a study of CD4 T cells in relation to SARS-CoV-2 and coronaviruses. Which antigens these TCRs recognize remains unknown. The protocol was immunoSEQ multiplex PCR, while the TCRdb copy is restricted to in-frame clones and leaves out a portion. The table lists roughly 21,000 clones, about 80% of them singletons, with 16% in the top ten. Unexposed donor CD4+ T cells date from about 2011-2018, before the COVID-19 pandemic. After ten to eleven days of culture, CD4+ T cells were isolated. The sample consisted of CD4+ T cells from PBMCs, cultured in vitro. These receptors all stem from a human donor in good health.

The chain has TRBV5-1 and TRBJ2-1; 11 bases line up with TRBD2. Germline lookup yields CDR1 SGHRS and CDR2 YFSETQ. CDR3 length equals 13 residues. The trim removed 4 bases at V and 10 bases at J, leaving 4 bases unmatched. The CDR3 protein is CASSVLAGEEQFF. The CDR3 region has the DNA TGCGCCAGCAGCGTACTAGCGGGGGAAGAGCAGTTCTTC.

This clone was observed a few times. The gene calls are TRBV7-3 and TRBJ2-1; TRBD2 matches at 8 bases. Per germline, CDR1 SGHTA and CDR2 FQGTGA. With V trimmed by 2 bases and J by 9 bases, 9 bases remained unmatched. This CDR3 is 15 amino acids long. The CDR3 reads CASSLAGGRSGEQFF. The CDR3 DNA is TGTGCCAGCAGCTTAGCGGGAGGCCGCTCCGGTGAGCAGTTCTTC. Full variable domain (rest looked up from reference TRBV7-3 and TRBJ2-1): GAGVSQTPSNKVTEKGKYVELRCDPISGHTALYWYRQSLGQGPEFLIYFQGTGAADDSGLPNDRFFAVRPEGSVSTLKIQRTERGDSAVYLCASSLAGGRSGEQFFGPGTRLTVL.

The chain uses TRBV2 and TRBJ1-5, with D maybe TRBD1 (6 bases). CDR1 is SNHLY, CDR2 FYNNEI, per germline. The CDR3 length is 13 residues. V dropped 7 bases and J dropped 5 bases, with 12 bases sitting between them. CDR3 loop: CASNPGAYQPQHF. CDR3 coding DNA: TGTGCCAGCAATCCGGGGGCTTATCAGCCCCAGCATTTT. The full variable domain, its missing parts supplied by reference TRBV2 and TRBJ1-5, is EPEVTQTPSHQVTQMGQEVILRCVPISNHLYFYWYRQILGQKVEFLVSFYNNEISEKSEIFDDQFSVERPDGSNFTLKIRSTKLEDSAMYFCASNPGAYQPQHFGDGTRLSIL.

This chain connects TRBV11-2 to TRBJ2-5; no definite D call. CDR3 size: 14 residues. In germline, CDR1 is SGHAT, CDR2 FQNNGV. With 5 bases removed from V and 2 bases from J, the gap between germline ends came to 12 bases. The CDR3 DNA reads TGTGCCAGCAGCGCCCGGGCCTTTCAAGAGACCCAGTACTTC. Translating gives CASSARAFQETQYF.

The J gene is TRBJ1-1, the V gene TRBV5-4, with D unresolved. Germline loops: CDR1 SGHNT, CDR2 YYREEE (reference sequence). The CDR3 sequence is 12 residues long. Trimming pared 4 bases from V and 10 bases from J, leaving 14 bases between. CDR3: CASSARSLGAFF. As DNA, the CDR3 is TGTGCCAGCAGCGCCAGGTCTCTCGGAGCTTTCTTT.

This clone appeared once. This rearrangement joins TRBV7-8 to TRBJ2-3; D is unclear. V lost 6 bases and J lost 4, with 20 bases in between. Germline V lookup: CDR1 SGHVS, CDR2 FQNEAQ. The CDR3 contains 16 residues. The CDR3, as DNA: TGTGCCAGCAGATTTTACGCACGTGGAACCCCAGATACGCAGTATTTT. This sequence encodes CASRFYARGTPDTQYF. Full variable domain (remainder filled in from reference TRBV7-8 and TRBJ2-3): GAGVSQSPRYKVAKRGQDVALRCDPISGHVSLFWYQQALGQGPEFLTYFQNEAQLDKSGLPSDRFFAERPEGSVSTLKIQRTQQEDSAVYLCASRFYARGTPDTQYFGPGTRLTVL.

The rearrangement links TRBV21-1 to TRBJ2-4. TRBV21-1 is given as a pseudogene. CDR3 size: 17 residues. CDR3 DNA sequence: TGTGCCAGCATTAACCTTGGGAAAGGGTGGCGCAAAAACATTCAGTACTTC. This sequence encodes CASINLGKGWRKNIQYF.

The rearrangement uses TRBV27 and TRBJ2-7, with D hard to call. The V gene lost 5 bases and the J gene lost 0 bases, with 5 bases spanning the gap. The V gene's germline CDR1 is MNHEY and CDR2 SMNVEV (reference sequence). The CDR3 sequence is 12 residues long. The CDR3 nucleotides are TGTGCCAGCAGTCCGAGCTCCTACGAGCAGTACTTC. It yields the protein CASSPSSYEQYF.

This sequence joins TRBV24-1 and TRBJ2-3; D is ambiguous. The CDR3 loop spans 14 amino acids. Trimming pared 5 bases from V and 2 bases from J, leaving 10 bases between. Germline V CDR1 and CDR2: KGHDR, SFDVKD. CDR3 in amino acids: CATSGSGTTDTQYF. The CDR3 DNA reads as TGTGCCACCAGTGGTTCAGGAACCACAGATACGCAGTATTTT.

The genes are TRBV14 and TRBJ1-2, with 10 bases identical to TRBD1. Unmatched junction bases numbered 9, after V lost 4 bases and J lost 4 bases. Germline CDR1 is SGHDN and CDR2 is FVKESK. CDR3 length: 16 amino acids. This CDR3 is CASSLGGTGAGYGYTF. The CDR3 DNA sequence: TGTGCCAGCAGCCTAGGGGGGACAGGGGCTGGCTATGGCTACACCTTC.

The chain combines TRBV5-1 with TRBJ2-7; 14 bases agree with TRBD2. The trim removed 3 bases at V and 5 bases at J, leaving 4 bases unmatched. The CDR3 extends over 15 amino acids. The V gene's germline CDR1 is SGHRS and CDR2 YFSETQ. This CDR3 reads CASSSGTSGSNEQYF. CDR3 in DNA: TGCGCCAGCAGCTCCGGGACTAGCGGGAGCAACGAGCAGTACTTC.

The gene calls are TRBV19 and TRBJ2-2; the D is unclear. CDR1 is LNHDA, CDR2 SQIVND, per germline (reference sequence). Trimming pared 7 bases from V and 1 base from J, leaving 13 bases between. The CDR3 is 15 amino acids. Written as DNA, the CDR3 is TGTGCCAGTATTTGGAGAGCTGGGAACACCGGGGAGCTGTTTTTT. Encoded protein: CASIWRAGNTGELFF.

This clone was recorded only once. This chain connects TRBV18 to TRBJ1-3; D uncertain. The CDR3 runs to 13 residues. Germline V gene sequence: CDR1 KGHSH, CDR2 LQKENI. V was cut by 0 bases and J by 5 bases, with 5 bases left in between. The DNA for the CDR3 is TGTGCCAGCTCACCACCGGGGAGAAACACCATATATTTT. Translation gives CASSPPGRNTIYF.

This chain uses TRBV7-3 with TRBJ2-3; TRBD2 agrees at 9 bases. Germline loops: CDR1 SGHTA, CDR2 FQGTGA. V gave up 6 bases and J gave up 0 bases; unmatched junction bases: 7. The CDR3 consists of 16 residues. The CDR3 DNA is TGTGCCAGCAGTCCGCGGGGGGGCCCTAGCACAGATACGCAGTATTTT. It translates to CASSPRGGPSTDTQYF.

The rearrangement uses TRBV3-1 (or the pseudogene TRBV3-2) and TRBJ1-2, with 7 bases aligning to TRBD1. Trimming at V came to 0 bases and at J to 7 bases, leaving 5 bases not matched to a gene. From germline, CDR1 is LGHDT and CDR2 YNNKEL (reference sequence). The length of the CDR3 is 14 residues. DNA of the CDR3: TGTGCCAGCAGCCAAGATGGAGGGGGCTTTGGCTACACCTTC. It translates to CASSQDGGGFGYTF.

This clone was detected only a few times. The V call is TRBV9, the J call TRBJ2-6, with TRBD1 as a possible D gene (5 bases). The germline V and J ends were trimmed by 0 bases and 2 bases, with 6 bases remaining between them. Germline V lookup: CDR1 SGDLS, CDR2 YYNGEE. The CDR3 is made up of 15 amino acids. CDR3 bases: TGTGCCAGCAGCGTAGAAGGGGCTGGGGCCAACGTCCTGACTTTC. Protein sequence: CASSVEGAGANVLTF. Combining the CDR3 with reference TRBV9 and TRBJ2-6 gives the whole variable domain DSGVTQTPKHLITATGQRVTLRCSPRSGDLSVYWYQQSLDQGLQFLIQYYNGEERAKGNILERFSAQQFPDLHSELNLSSLELGDSALYFCASSVEGAGANVLTFGAGSRLTVL.

The chain is built from TRBV29-1 and TRBJ1-1; possible D gene TRBD1, 5 bases. Between the trimmed V and J ends, which lost 3 bases and 2 bases, there was a span of 10 bases. The CDR3 has 13 residues. Germline V gene sequence: CDR1 SQVTM, CDR2 ANQGSEA. The DNA of the CDR3 is TGCAGCGTTGATTCAGGGCGCAACACTGAAGCTTTCTTT. This translates into CSVDSGRNTEAFF.

The chain carries TRBV18 and TRBJ2-5; TRBD1 agrees at 9 bases. The CDR3 spans 15 residues. Looked up from germline, CDR1 is KGHSH and CDR2 is LQKENI. The ends lost 1 base at V and 4 bases at J; junction bases unmatched: 4. The CDR3 spells CASSPRDRAGETQYF. The CDR3 region has the DNA TGTGCCAGCTCACCACGGGACAGGGCGGGAGAGACCCAGTACTTC.

The J gene is TRBJ1-3, the V gene TRBV7-9; D remains ambiguous. The ends were cut back, 5 bases at V and 4 bases at J, with 9 bases in the middle. Germline loops: CDR1 SEHNR, CDR2 FQNEAQ (reference sequence). The CDR3 has 13 amino acids. CDR3 bases: TGTGCCAGCAGCCGACCGGGGGGAAACACCATATATTTT. It is translated as CASSRPGGNTIYF.

This clone has just one count. The chain has TRBV4-1 and TRBJ2-1, with 8 nucleotides matching TRBD2. The junction had 6 bases not matched to a gene; V was cut back by 0 bases and J by 2 bases. CDR1 and CDR2 (germline): MGHRA, YSYEKL. The CDR3 runs 17 residues. For the CDR3, the DNA is TGCGCCAGCAGCCAAGATGGTTTACTAGCGGCCTACAATGAGCAGTTCTTC. Translating gives CASSQDGLLAAYNEQFF.

The V call is TRBV2, the J call TRBJ2-5, with TRBD1 identical over 11 bases. There are 13 residues in the CDR3. V was clipped by 6 bases and J by 4 bases; unmatched bases: 1. CDR1 SNHLY and CDR2 FYNNEI come from the germline V gene. The CDR3 DNA follows: TGTGCCAGCAGGGGGACAGGGGGAGAGACCCAGTACTTC. Encoded protein: CASRGTGGETQYF. Complete variable domain (other parts from reference TRBV2 and TRBJ2-5): EPEVTQTPSHQVTQMGQEVILRCVPISNHLYFYWYRQILGQKVEFLVSFYNNEISEKSEIFDDQFSVERPDGSNFTLKIRSTKLEDSAMYFCASRGTGGETQYFGPGTRLLVL.

This clone came up a few times. The chain has TRBV5-1 and TRBJ1-4, with 8 bases aligning to TRBD1. CDR1 is SGHRS, CDR2 YFSETQ, per germline. The CDR3 has 14 residues. The trim removed 4 bases at V and 6 bases at J, leaving 5 bases unmatched. The DNA of the CDR3 is TGCGCCAGCAGCGACAGGGGCCAGGATGAAAAACTGTTTTTT. This sequence encodes CASSDRGQDEKLFF. Supplemented by reference TRBV5-1 and TRBJ1-4, the full variable domain reads KAGVTQTPRYLIKTRGQQVTLSCSPISGHRSVSWYQQTPGQGLQFLFEYFSETQRNKGNFPGRFSGRQFSNSRSEMNVSTLELGDSALYLCASSDRGQDEKLFFGSGTQLSVL.

This clone was counted once. The chain combines TRBV5-1 with TRBJ2-3; D is perhaps TRBD1 or TRBD2 (5 bases each). Germline assignment: CDR1 SGHRS and CDR2 YFSETQ. V was pared by 4 bases and J by 0 bases, with 15 bases between. This CDR3 has 16 residues. The CDR3 DNA reads as TGCGCCAGCAGCCTGGGGGTTGATTCTAGCACAGATACGCAGTATTTT. Translated, it gives CASSLGVDSSTDTQYF.

The chain combines TRBV30 with TRBJ1-5; possible D gene TRBD1, 5 bases. The germline CDR1 and CDR2 sequences are GTSNPN and SVGIG (reference sequence). Trimming took off 4 bases at V and 4 bases at J, with 17 bases between the two ends. This CDR3 has 15 amino acids. The DNA for the CDR3 is TGTGCCTGGAAGGGGCCAAACCCGGGGAATCAGCCCCAGCATTTT. Protein sequence: CAWKGPNPGNQPQHF.

The rearrangement links TRBV11-2 to TRBJ2-2, with 8 bases aligning to TRBD2. The CDR3 consists of 16 residues. CDR1 is SGHAT and CDR2 is FQNNGV in the germline V gene. J was trimmed by 0 bases and V by 5 bases; bases with no gene match: 5. The CDR3 here is CASSTGGGANTGELFF. In DNA, the CDR3 is TGTGCCAGCAGCACCGGGGGGGGCGCGAACACCGGGGAGCTGTTTTTT.

The V call is TRBV30, the J call TRBJ1-4, with TRBD1 identical over 7 bases. V was pared by 4 bases and J by 5 bases, with 10 bases of the junction left unmatched. There are 15 residues in the CDR3. Germline CDR1 is GTSNPN and CDR2 is SVGIG (reference sequence). The CDR3 DNA sequence: TGTGCCTGGACCCAGGGGGGGGAGTGGAATGAAAAACTGTTTTTT. Translation: CAWTQGGEWNEKLFF.

The chain has TRBV4-1 and TRBJ2-2; TRBD1 matches at 7 bases. Per the germline V gene, CDR1 is MGHRA and CDR2 is YSYEKL. After removal of 10 bases from V and 2 bases from J, the junction contained 10 bases not matched to a gene. The CDR3 extends over 15 amino acids. CDR3 bases: TGCGCCACCAAACCCGGGACAGCTAACACCGGGGAGCTGTTTTTT. This codes for CATKPGTANTGELFF.

This chain links TRBV6-6 with TRBJ1-4, with TRBD1 as a possible D gene (5 bases). Germline V CDR1 and CDR2: MNHNY, SVGAGI (reference sequence). The length of the CDR3 is 15 residues. Trimming stripped 0 bases from V and 8 bases from J, with 13 bases between. The CDR3 nucleotides are TGTGCCAGCAGTTACTCTCGGGGGGGTGGCGAAAAACTGTTTTTT. It specifies CASSYSRGGGEKLFF.